This T cell receptor (beta chain) originates from a study of blood T cell repertoires in COVID-19. Study overall: The study drew acute and convalescent COVID-19 samples from the United States, Italy and Spain. PBMCs, B-cell-depleted T cells, or T cells were the source of the cDNA or gDNA that made up the material.

Comments on this clone: Other DNA sequences within the sample encode an identical CDR3.

Source study methods: Nucleated cell counts were estimated from reference gene primer amplification. Data came from immunoSEQ multiplex PCR; TCRdb stores just in-frame clones and leaves some out. V and J calls and clone size are given by that table; D and trimming were obtained from the DNA. The sample lists roughly 120,000 clones, 85% occurring once. Trimming pared 7 bases from V and 3 bases from J, leaving 11 bases between. CDR1 is SNHLY, CDR2 FYNNEI, per germline. The CDR3 sequence is 13 residues long. The gene calls are TRBV2 and TRBJ2-3; perhaps TRBD1 as D (5 bases). The origin of this receptor is a human donor in a cohort sampled during active COVID-19. The specimen sequenced was peripheral blood. CDR3: CASTKTVTDTQYF. Written as DNA, the CDR3 is TGTGCCAGCACCAAGACAGTTACAGATACGCAGTATTTT.